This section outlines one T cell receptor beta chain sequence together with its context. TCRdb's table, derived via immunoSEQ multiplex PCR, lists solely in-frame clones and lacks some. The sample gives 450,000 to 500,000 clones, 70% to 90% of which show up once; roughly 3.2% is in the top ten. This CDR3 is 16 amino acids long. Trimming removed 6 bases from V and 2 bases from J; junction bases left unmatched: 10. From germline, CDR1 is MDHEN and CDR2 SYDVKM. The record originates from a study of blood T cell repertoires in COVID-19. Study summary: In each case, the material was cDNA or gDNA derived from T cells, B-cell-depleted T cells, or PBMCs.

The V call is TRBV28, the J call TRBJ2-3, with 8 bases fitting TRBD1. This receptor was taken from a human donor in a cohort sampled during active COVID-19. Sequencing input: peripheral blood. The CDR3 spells CASRTPGQAFTDTQYF. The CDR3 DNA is TGTGCCAGCAGGACGCCGGGACAGGCTTTCACAGATACGCAGTATTTT.